This TCR beta chain was obtained from a study of technical replicates of blood from a few donors (dated by TCRdb to the late 2010s). The library was obtained by the immunoSEQ multiplex PCR assay. TCRdb mirrors the immuneACCESS table, restricted to in-frame sequences. Some clones are absent from its copies; in checked studies, under half trace to an unresolved V gene, and the reason for the others is unknown. Across this sample there are 75,000 to 100,000 clones, with approximately 94% seen only once. Roughly 0.35% of the sample is in the top ten clones. Turning to this clone: It lacks a known antigen. No base quality information exists; no much larger clone differs at one position.

The CDR3 measures 17 amino acids from cysteine to phenylalanine. The read is trimmed to its CDR3 DNA, 51 bases read in frame from base 1. The chain employs TRBV21-1 and TRBJ1-2. TRBV21-1 is classified as a pseudogene. This clonotype originated in a human donor in good health. Sequenced input: T cells isolated from PBMCs. CDR3 loop: CASSKRRPREGFYGYTF. The bases are TGTGCCAGCAGCAAGCGAAGACCTCGTGAGGGTTTTTATGGCTACACCTTC.